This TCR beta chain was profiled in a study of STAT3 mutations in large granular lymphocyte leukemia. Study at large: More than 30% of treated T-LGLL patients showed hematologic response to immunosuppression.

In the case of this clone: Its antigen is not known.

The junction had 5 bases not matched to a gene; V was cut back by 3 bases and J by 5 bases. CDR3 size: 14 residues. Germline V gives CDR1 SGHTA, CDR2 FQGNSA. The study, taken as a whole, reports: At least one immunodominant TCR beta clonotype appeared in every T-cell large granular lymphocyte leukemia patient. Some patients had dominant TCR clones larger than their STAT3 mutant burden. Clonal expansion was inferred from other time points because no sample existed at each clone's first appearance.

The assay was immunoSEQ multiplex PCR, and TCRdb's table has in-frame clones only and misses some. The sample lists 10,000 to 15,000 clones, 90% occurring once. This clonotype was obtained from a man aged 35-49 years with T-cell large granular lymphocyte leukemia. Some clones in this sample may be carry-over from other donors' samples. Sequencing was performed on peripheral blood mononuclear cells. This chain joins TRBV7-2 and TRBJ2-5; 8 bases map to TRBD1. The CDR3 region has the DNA TGTGCCAGCAGCTTCCAGGGGGCTCAGGAGACCCAGTACTTC. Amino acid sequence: CASSFQGAQETQYF. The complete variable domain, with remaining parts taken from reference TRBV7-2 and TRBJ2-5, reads GAGVSQSPSNKVTEKGKDVELRCDPISGHTALYWYRQSLGQGLEFLIYFQGNSAPDKSGLPSDRFSAERTGGSVSTLTIQRTQQEDSAVYLCASSFQGAQETQYFGPGTRLLVL.